This T cell receptor (beta chain) came from a study of T cells in Graves' hyperthyroidism and ophthalmopathy (dated by TCRdb to between 2018 and 2020). Broadly, across the study: Peripheral blood was sampled at the time of initial diagnosis, prior to any treatment. TCR V-J signatures able to tell the groups apart were searched for in a discovery cohort of 90 to 100 patients, of whom over 40 had Graves' ophthalmopathy and roughly 57 had stable Graves' hyperthyroidism. An independent validation cohort of around 20 hyperthyroidism patients and about 16 patients who later progressed to ophthalmopathy tested prospective prediction of ophthalmopathy. The roughly 100 discovery patients were randomly split 7:3 into training and test sets. Thyroid tissue and blood T-cell repertoires from six Graves' hyperthyroidism patients were also compared in the study. Following sampling, methimazole starting at 30 mg daily was given to hyperthyroidism patients, and high-dose intravenous methylprednisolone was given to ophthalmopathy patients. The paper describes TCR Vbeta CDR3 sequencing of 135 peripheral blood samples, made up of 43 ophthalmopathy patients, around 78 hyperthyroidism patients and approximately 17 progressor patients. Overall study outcomes, separate from this receptor: A model built on a 13 V-J signature distinguished ophthalmopathy from stable hyperthyroidism, reaching over 85% sensitivity and around 82% specificity in cross-validation and 80%/75% in testing. Sample size was not statistically predetermined, and blinding of investigators to group allocation was not performed. In validation, the model predicted progression to ophthalmopathy a median of approximately 6.3 months before onset, with around 70% sensitivity and 72.22% specificity. Most expanded thyroid clonotypes (frequency above 0.001) were also detected in blood, a finding suggesting that blood repertoires may reflect thyroid immune responses.

Moderately to severely active disease, a Clinical Activity Score of at least 3, a NOSPECS grade of at least 4, and a duration under 3 months were present in ophthalmopathy patients. Patients with uncontrolled infections, other autoimmune diseases, pregnancy or lactation were excluded. Diagnoses were based on clinical symptoms, serum thyroxine and TRAb, thyroid ultrasound and orbital computed tomography. PBMCs were isolated from about 10 ml of fresh peripheral blood by Ficoll-Paque density gradient centrifugation. Total RNA was extracted with Trizol reagent, and quality was checked on an Agilent 2100 Bioanalyzer. The TCR beta CDR3 regions were amplified from the RNA transcripts. For the first round of RT-PCR on the TCR CDR3, the HTBI primer set was used together with the Qiagen OneStep RT-PCR kit. Libraries were constructed in a second round of multiplex PCR, after which size selection and purification were performed. The libraries were sequenced on an Illumina HiSeq2000 using paired-end 100 bp reads. Per the source publication's procedure: Raw data were processed with SOAPnuke, discarding reads with adapters, uncalled bases, mean Phred below 15, or no exact constant-primer or identifier match. High-quality paired reads were merged using COPE v1.2.5, and each unique nucleotide sequence was defined as a clonotype. MiTCR v1.1 was used to align the clonotypes against IMGT TRBV, TRBD and TRBJ reference segments. The analysis included only V-J combinations with a frequency above 0.0001, which together covered 99.2% of the repertoires. The TCS score was defined as the ratio of F50 (clonal expansion) to E x V (chaos), calculated using BLOSUM62-based TCRdist between CDR3 peptides within each V-J. Welch's t-statistics and random forest reduced around 510 V-J features to fewer than 15, which were used in a naive Bayes classifier (R e1071). TCRdb applied fastp at Q25 and MiXCR to the public reads, then kept only in-frame beta chains. Each entry merges the rows of one CDR3 protein and shows their most common DNA and genes. TCRdb, not the original authors, processed these V and J calls. Present in this sample are about 640,000 distinct CDR3 sequences, about 20% of which were seen just once. The leading ten clones occupy under 35% of the sample.

This clonotype was found a few times. The antigen this receptor binds is unknown. No base quality values were provided; no much bigger clone lies one nucleotide off. This clonotype was obtained from a man aged 25 to 40 with Graves' ophthalmopathy. The specimen was blood.

The CDR3 region has the sequence CASSLTPENYGYTF. The DNA sequence is TGTGCCAGCAGCTTAACGCCAGAAAACTATGGCTACACCTTC. The chain uses TRBV11-1 and TRBJ1-2; the D gene remains uncertain. Reading from cysteine to phenylalanine, the CDR3 counts 14 amino acids. Of the read, only the CDR3 DNA is kept; its 42 bases are in frame from base 1. V loses 2 bases, J loses 2 bases, and the germline ends lie 9 bases apart. CDR1 and CDR2 are read off the germline V gene (reference sequence) as SGHAT and FQDESV.